This T cell receptor (beta chain) was observed in a study of shared T cell receptors in the human thymus. V lost 0 bases to trimming and J lost 7 bases; unmatched junction nucleotides: 11. This CDR3 comprises 18 residues. Looked up from germline, CDR1 is SGHDN and CDR2 is FVKESK. The table came from immunoSEQ multiplex PCR; TCRdb's copy has only in-frame clones and leaves some out. The repertoire holds hundreds of thousands of clones, with about 87% as singletons. The same sample was also used in a study of human thymus T cells. This second report adds: Thymic resections from corrective heart surgery supplied the tissue. In thymic and blood repertoires alike, V and J usage looked biased. Unrelated people showed highly overlapping thymic repertoires, related research reported.

The chain combines TRBV14 with TRBJ2-1, with 11 nucleotides matching TRBD2. This TCR came from a boy younger than two with a congenital heart defect. The sequenced sample was thymocytes. The DNA of the CDR3 is TGTGCCAGCAGCCAAGATGGGGCACTAGCGGGAGTAGAGAATGAGCAGTTCTTC. Protein product: CASSQDGALAGVENEQFF.